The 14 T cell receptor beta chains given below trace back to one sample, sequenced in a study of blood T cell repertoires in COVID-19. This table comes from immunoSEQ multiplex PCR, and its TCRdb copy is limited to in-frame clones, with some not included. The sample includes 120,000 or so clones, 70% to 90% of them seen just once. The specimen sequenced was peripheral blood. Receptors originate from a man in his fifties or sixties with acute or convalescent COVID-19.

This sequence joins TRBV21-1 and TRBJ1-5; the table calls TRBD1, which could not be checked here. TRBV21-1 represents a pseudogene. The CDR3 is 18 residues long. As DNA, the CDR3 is TGTGCCAGCAGCAAAGATGAAGGACAGGGGAATAGCAATCAGCCCCAGCATTTT. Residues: CASSKDEGQGNSNQPQHF.

The CDR3 here is CASSARGGSDSPLHF. The CDR3, as DNA: TGTGCCAGCAGCGCCAGAGGAGGGTCCGATTCACCCCTCCACTTT. This chain joins TRBV7-2 and TRBJ1-6, with no clear D. The CDR3 has 15 amino acids. Germline V gene sequence: CDR1 SGHTA, CDR2 FQGNSA. Trimming stripped 5 bases from V and 8 bases from J, with 16 bases between.

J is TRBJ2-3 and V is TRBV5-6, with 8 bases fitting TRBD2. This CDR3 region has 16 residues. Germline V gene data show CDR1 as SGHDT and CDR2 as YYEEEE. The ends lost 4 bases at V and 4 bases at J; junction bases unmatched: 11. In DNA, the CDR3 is TGTGCCAGCAGCACTCCCCCGGGAGGGCGGGCAGATACGCAGTATTTT. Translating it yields CASSTPPGGRADTQYF.

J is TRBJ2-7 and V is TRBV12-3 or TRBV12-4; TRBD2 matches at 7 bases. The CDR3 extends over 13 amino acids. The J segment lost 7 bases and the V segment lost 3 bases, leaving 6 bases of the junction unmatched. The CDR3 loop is CASSLTSLGEQYF. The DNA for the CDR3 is TGTGCCAGCAGTTTGACTAGCTTAGGGGAGCAGTACTTC.

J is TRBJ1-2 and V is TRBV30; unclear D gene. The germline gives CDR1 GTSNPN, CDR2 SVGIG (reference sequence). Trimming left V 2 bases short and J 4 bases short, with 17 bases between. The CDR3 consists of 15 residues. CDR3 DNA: TGTGCCTGGAGTACTTTAAGGGAGGCTTTCTATGGCTACACCTTC. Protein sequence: CAWSTLREAFYGYTF.

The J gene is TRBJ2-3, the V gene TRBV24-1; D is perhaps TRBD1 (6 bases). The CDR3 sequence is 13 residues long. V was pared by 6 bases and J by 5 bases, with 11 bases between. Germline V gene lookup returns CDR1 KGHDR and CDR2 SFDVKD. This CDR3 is CATSLQGIDTQYF. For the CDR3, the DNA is TGTGCCACCAGTCTACAGGGAATAGATACGCAGTATTTT.

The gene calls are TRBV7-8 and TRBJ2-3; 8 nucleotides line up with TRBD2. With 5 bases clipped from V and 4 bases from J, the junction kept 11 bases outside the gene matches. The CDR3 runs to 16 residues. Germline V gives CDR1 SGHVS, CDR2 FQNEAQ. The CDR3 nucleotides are TGTGCCAGCAGCGCCATCCAGGGACTAGAAGCAGATACGCAGTATTTT. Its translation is CASSAIQGLEADTQYF.

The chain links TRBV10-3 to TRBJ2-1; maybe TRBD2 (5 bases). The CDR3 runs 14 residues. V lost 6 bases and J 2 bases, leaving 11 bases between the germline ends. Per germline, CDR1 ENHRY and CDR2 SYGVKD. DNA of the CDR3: TGTGCCATCAGGGACTTCGCAGCCTACAATGAGCAGTTCTTC. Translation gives CAIRDFAAYNEQFF.

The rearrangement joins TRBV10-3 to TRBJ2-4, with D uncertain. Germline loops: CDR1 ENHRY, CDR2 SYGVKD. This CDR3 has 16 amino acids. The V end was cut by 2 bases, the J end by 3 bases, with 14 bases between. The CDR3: CAISEPNLLVKNIQYF. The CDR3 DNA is TGTGCCATCAGTGAGCCGAACCTTCTAGTCAAAAACATTCAGTACTTC.

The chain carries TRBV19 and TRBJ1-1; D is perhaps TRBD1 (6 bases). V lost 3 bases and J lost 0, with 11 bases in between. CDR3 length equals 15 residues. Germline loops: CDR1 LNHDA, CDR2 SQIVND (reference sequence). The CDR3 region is CASSILQGMNTEAFF. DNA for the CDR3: TGTGCCAGTAGTATTCTACAGGGTATGAACACTGAAGCTTTCTTT.

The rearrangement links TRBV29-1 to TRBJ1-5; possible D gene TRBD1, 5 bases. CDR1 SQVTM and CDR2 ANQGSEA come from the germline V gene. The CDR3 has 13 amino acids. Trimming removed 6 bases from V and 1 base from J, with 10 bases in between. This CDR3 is CSVSGGSNQPQHF. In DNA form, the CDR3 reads TGCAGCGTCTCCGGGGGGAGCAATCAGCCCCAGCATTTT.

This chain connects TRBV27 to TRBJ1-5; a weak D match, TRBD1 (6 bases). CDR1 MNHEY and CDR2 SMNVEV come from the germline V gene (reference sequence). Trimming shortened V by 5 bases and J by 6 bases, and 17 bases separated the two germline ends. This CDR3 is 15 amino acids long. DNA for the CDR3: TGTGCCAGCAGTCCGGACAGTACGGTCGGTCAGCCCCAGCATTTT. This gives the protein CASSPDSTVGQPQHF.

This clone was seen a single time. CDR3 residues: CAFLPRTGSSYNEQFF. CDR3 nucleotides: TGTGCCTTTCTGCCTCGGACAGGGAGCTCCTACAATGAGCAGTTCTTC. The rearrangement links TRBV30 to TRBJ2-1, with 8 bases identical to TRBD1. The CDR3 contains 16 residues. V dropped 7 bases and J dropped 0; count of bases not matched to a gene: 11. In germline, CDR1 is GTSNPN, CDR2 SVGIG (reference sequence). Full variable domain (remainder filled in from reference TRBV30 and TRBJ2-1): SQTIHQWPATLVQPVGSPLSLECTVEGTSNPNLYWYRQAAGRGLQLLFYSVGIGQISSEVPQNLSASRPQDRQFILSSKKLLLSDSGFYLCAFLPRTGSSYNEQFFGPGTRLTVL.

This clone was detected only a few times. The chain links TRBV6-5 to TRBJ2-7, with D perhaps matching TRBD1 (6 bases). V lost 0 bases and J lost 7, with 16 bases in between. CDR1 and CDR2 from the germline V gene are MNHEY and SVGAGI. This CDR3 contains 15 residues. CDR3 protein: CASSYSRTASGEQYF. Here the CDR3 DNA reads TGTGCCAGCAGTTACTCACGGACAGCGTCGGGGGAGCAGTACTTC.